This TCR beta chain was captured in a study of blood T cells in healthy people across ages. General observations from the study: Per million T cells, TCR beta diversity dropped about linearly as age rose.

Total RNA was isolated from each sample in quantities of at least 5 micrograms. Points on this clonotype: No antigen is known for it.

The authors ran a second PCR of about 6 to 11 cycles using a sample-barcoded 5' primer and a J-beta primer mix. TCRdb analysed the 5' RACE reads with MiXCR anew, one entry per CDR3 protein. The repertoire has hundreds of thousands of distinct CDR3 sequences, 20% to 30% of them found once; the top ten carry approximately 8.7%. The data also belong to a second study, concerning T cells of mothers and their children.

Sequencing was performed on blood. The receptor was derived from a boy younger than 18 in good health.

The CDR3 loop reads CASSPSPGLTSEQYF. The DNA for the CDR3 is TGTGCCAGCAGCCCAAGCCCGGGACTCACGAGCGAGCAGTACTTC. This sequence joins TRBV7-9 and TRBJ2-7, with D possibly being TRBD2 (6 bases). Germline CDR1 reads SEHNR; CDR2 reads FQNEAQ (reference sequence). V was clipped by 5 bases and J by 6 bases, with 20 bases between them. The CDR3 sequence is 15 residues long. The entire variable domain, with the rest obtained from reference TRBV7-9 and TRBJ2-7, is as follows: DTGVSQNPRHKITKRGQNVTFRCDPISEHNRLYWYRQTLGQGPEFLTYFQNEAQLEKSRLLSDRFSAERPKGSFSTLEIQRTEQGDSAMYLCASSPSPGLTSEQYFGPGTRLTVT.